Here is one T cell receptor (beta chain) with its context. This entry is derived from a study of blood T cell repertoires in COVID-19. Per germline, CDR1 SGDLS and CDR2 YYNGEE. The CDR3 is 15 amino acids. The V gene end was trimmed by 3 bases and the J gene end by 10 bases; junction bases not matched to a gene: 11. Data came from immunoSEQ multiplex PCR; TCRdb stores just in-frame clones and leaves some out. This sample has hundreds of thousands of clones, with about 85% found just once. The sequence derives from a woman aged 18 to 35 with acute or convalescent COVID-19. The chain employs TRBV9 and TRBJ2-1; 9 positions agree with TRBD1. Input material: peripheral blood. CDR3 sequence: CASSAGQGNLGEQFF. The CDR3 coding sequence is TGTGCCAGCAGCGCGGGACAGGGAAATCTAGGAGAGCAGTTCTTC.